This is a list of T cell receptor beta chains from one sample in a study of T cell responses to AZD1222 COVID-19 vaccine. Using immunoSEQ multiplex PCR, the repertoire was profiled, and TCRdb retains in-frame clones only, with some absent. The sample yields under 95,000 clones, around 90% seen once. Specimen: peripheral blood, collected on day 0 of AZD1222 vaccination. These receptors all come from an adult in good health. The CDR3 runs from the conserved cysteine through the conserved F or W. The D gene is left open where the match is weak. Size values are once, few and many counts, or a class for expanded clones, and some rows have none.

>TRBD1|.|TRBJ1-3|TRBV11-1
CASSSTDDRGRDTIYF
TGTGCCAGCAGCTCCACCGATGACAGGGGGCGAGACACCATATATTTT
>.|.|TRBJ1-2|TRBV12-3/TRBV12-4
CASTLADNYGYTF
TGTGCCAGCACCCTGGCGGATAACTATGGCTACACCTTC
>.|.|TRBJ2-5|TRBV27
CASGLAPYQETQYF
TGTGCCAGCGGGTTAGCCCCGTACCAAGAGACCCAGTACTTC
>TRBD1|few|TRBJ1-6|TRBV28
CASRLTGLSSPLHF
TGTGCCAGCCGACTGACAGGGTTAAGTTCACCCCTCCACTTT
>.|.|TRBJ1-1|TRBV21-1
CASRRQGLDTEAFF
TGTGCCAGCAGACGACAGGGACTGGACACTGAAGCTTTCTTT
>.|.|TRBJ1-1|TRBV19
CASKRRGKVFTEAFF
TGTGCCAGTAAGCGGCGGGGTAAAGTTTTCACTGAAGCTTTCTTT
>.|.|TRBJ2-1|TRBV5-1
CASSQDVYEQFF
TGCGCCAGCAGCCAGGACGTGTATGAGCAGTTCTTC
>TRBD1|.|TRBJ2-2|TRBV5-1
CAGSQGVNTGELFF
TGCGCCGGATCACAGGGGGTTAACACCGGGGAGCTGTTTTTT
>.|.|TRBJ1-4|TRBV5-1
CASSSTGDATNEKLFF
TGCGCCAGCAGCTCGACAGGAGACGCAACTAATGAAAAACTGTTTTTT
>.|.|TRBJ2-1|TRBV27
CASSLYQGVVYNEQFF
TGTGCCAGCAGTTTATACCAGGGAGTAGTTTACAATGAGCAGTTCTTC
>.|.|TRBJ1-5|TRBV19
CASSPEYQPQHF
TGTGCCAGTAGTCCCGAGTATCAGCCCCAGCATTTT
>.|.|TRBJ1-5|TRBV3-1/TRBV3-2
CASSQTQGPNQPQHF
TGTGCCAGCAGCCAAACCCAGGGGCCCAATCAGCCCCAGCATTTT
>.|once|TRBJ1-4|TRBV19
CASRDRGGTNEKLFF
TGTGCCAGTCGTGACAGAGGGGGAACTAATGAAAAACTGTTTTTT
>TRBD1|.|TRBJ1-2|TRBV27
CASSFRDRGWLGGYTF
TGTGCCAGCAGTTTTCGGGACAGGGGCTGGCTTGGAGGCTACACCTTC
>.|.|TRBJ2-4|TRBV13
CASSMSRLRRPEEYIQYF
TGTGCCAGCAGCATGAGCCGCCTTAGACGACCGGAGGAGTACATTCAGTACTTC
>.|.|TRBJ1-5|TRBV6-2/TRBV6-3
CASSSYTGSPYQPQHF
TGTGCCAGCAGTTCGTATACAGGGTCCCCTTATCAGCCCCAGCATTTT